This TCR beta chain was sequenced during a study of graft-versus-host responses after intestinal transplantation. Sequencing used immunoSEQ multiplex PCR; TCRdb keeps in-frame clones, though not all of them. Altogether about 90,000 clones are present, around 90% being singletons, with the ten largest covering 0.5%. Note on this clone: As yet, its antigen is unknown.

Germline CDR1 MNHNS, CDR2 SASEGT. The CDR3 runs 16 residues. Trimming stripped 3 bases from V and 5 bases from J, with 20 bases between. The receptor comes from a human donor who received an intestinal transplant. The material was unstimulated CD8+ T cells sorted from spleen or lymph node cells, obtained before intestinal transplant. The chain links TRBV6-1 to TRBJ2-7, with a tentative D call TRBD2 (5 bases). CDR3 nucleotides: TGTGCCAGCAGTGAGCGTCTGTGGGTCTACGGGGACGAGCAGTACTTC. Its protein is CASSERLWVYGDEQYF.